These 21 T cell receptor beta chains share one sample of origin, sequenced in a study of long-term antiretroviral therapy in people with HIV. At survey level, the immunoSEQ assay was run in its v3.0 version. Profiled with immunoSEQ multiplex PCR; TCRdb holds only in-frame clones, not every one. The sample includes about 24,000 clones, approximately 83% of them seen just once. Sample: unsorted PBMCs, taken 0.7 years before starting antiretroviral therapy. These receptors all stem from a man in his thirties or forties with HIV.

Turning to this clone: Compared with germline, one end of the junction differs, possibly owing to a read error. The rearrangement uses TRBV7-7 and TRBJ2-1, with D possibly TRBD2 on 5 matching bases. There are 15 residues in the CDR3. Germline V gene lookup returns CDR1 SSHAT and CDR2 FNYEAQ (reference sequence). The CDR3 coding sequence is TGTGCTAGCAGCTTAGATAGCGACCCCTACAATGAGCAGTTCTTC. It encodes CASSLDSDPYNEQFF.

This chain connects TRBV20-1 to TRBJ2-1, with a weak D call TRBD1 (6 bases). In germline, CDR1 is DFQATT, CDR2 SNEGSKA (reference sequence). The CDR3 has 10 residues. V gave up 4 bases and J gave up 9 bases, with 7 bases separating them. The CDR3 spells CSAIRGEQFF. In nucleotides, the CDR3 is TGCAGTGCTATCAGGGGTGAGCAGTTCTTC.

This rearrangement joins TRBV18 to TRBJ2-7, with D perhaps matching TRBD1 (7 bases). The CDR3 length is 15 residues. V lost 6 bases and J lost 1, with 16 bases in between. Germline V gene data show CDR1 as KGHSH and CDR2 as LQKENI. The chain's CDR3 is CASSRGGTESYEQYF. The CDR3 DNA is TGTGCCAGCTCCCGTGGGGGGACAGAGTCCTACGAGCAGTACTTC.

The V and J genes are TRBV7-2 and TRBJ2-3; no clear D gene. Germline-derived CDR1 and CDR2 are SGHTA and FQGNSA. V was shortened by 5 bases and J by 0 bases, with 3 bases between the two germline ends. The CDR3 is 12 residues long. The CDR3 DNA sequence: TGTGCCAGCAGCGAAAGCACAGATACGCAGTATTTT. Its protein product is CASSESTDTQYF.

The rearrangement uses TRBV2 and TRBJ2-7; D is perhaps TRBD1 (5 bases). Germline CDR1 and CDR2: SNHLY and FYNNEI. The CDR3 loop spans 13 amino acids. V lost 5 bases, J lost 3 bases, and 11 bases lay in between. CDR3 bases: TGTGCCAGCAGTTCCGGAGACAGCTACGAGCAGTACTTC. This codes for CASSSGDSYEQYF.

V and J are TRBV7-8 and TRBJ1-2; TRBD1 matches 8 bases. CDR3 length equals 14 residues. Germline CDR1 is SGHVS and CDR2 is FQNEAQ. The V segment lost 5 bases and the J segment 5 bases; nucleotides outside the gene matches: 7. Here the CDR3 reads CASSPGGGWYGYTF. CDR3 DNA sequence: TGTGCCAGCAGCCCAGGGGGCGGCTGGTATGGCTACACCTTC.

The chain uses TRBV7-6 and TRBJ2-1, with a weak D call TRBD2 (5 bases). Germline lookup yields CDR1 SGHVS and CDR2 FNYEAQ. V dropped 5 bases and J dropped 0 bases, with 11 bases sitting between them. The CDR3 is 15 amino acids. CDR3 sequence: CASSPSGSSYNEQFF. The CDR3 DNA is TGTGCCAGCAGCCCCAGCGGTAGCTCCTACAATGAGCAGTTCTTC.

The chain links TRBV27 to TRBJ2-7; D perhaps matches TRBD1 (6 bases). The V gene's germline CDR1 is MNHEY and CDR2 SMNVEV (reference sequence). The length of the CDR3 is 14 residues. Trimming stripped 1 base from V and 3 bases from J, with 10 bases between. The CDR3 reads CASSLFTGHYEQYF. CDR3 bases: TGTGCCAGCAGTTTATTCACAGGGCACTACGAGCAGTACTTC.

The chain combines TRBV4-1 with TRBJ2-3; D unclear. The CDR3 consists of 13 residues. V gave up 0 bases and J gave up 4 bases, with 5 bases separating them. In germline, CDR1 is MGHRA, CDR2 YSYEKL. CDR3 amino acids: CASSQDGADTQYF. CDR3 DNA: TGCGCCAGCAGCCAAGATGGGGCAGATACGCAGTATTTT.

The chain joins TRBV19 to TRBJ1-5; 9 positions match TRBD1. This CDR3 spans 16 amino acids. J gave up 3 bases and V 5 bases, and 8 bases lay outside the gene matches. Looked up from germline, CDR1 is LNHDA and CDR2 is SQIVND (reference sequence). CDR3 amino acids: CASSGTGGLVNQPQHF. CDR3 DNA sequence: TGTGCCAGTAGTGGTACAGGGGGCTTGGTCAATCAGCCCCAGCATTTT.

This sequence joins TRBV6-5 and TRBJ1-1; possibly TRBD1 for D (6 bases). The CDR3 totals 16 residues. Trimming pared 0 bases from V and 4 bases from J, leaving 15 bases between. Germline assignment: CDR1 MNHEY and CDR2 SVGAGI. The CDR3 sequence is CASSYSRWGPGTEAFF. The CDR3 DNA reads as TGTGCCAGCAGTTACTCGAGGTGGGGGCCGGGCACTGAAGCTTTCTTT.

The chain links TRBV6-6 to TRBJ2-3, with 8 bases that match TRBD2. Germline V gene lookup returns CDR1 MNHNY and CDR2 SVGAGI (reference sequence). This CDR3 region has 16 residues. V trimming: 0 bases; J trimming: 2 bases; junction bases outside the gene matches: 4. CDR3 loop: CASSYSRAGDTDTQYF. In DNA form, the CDR3 reads TGTGCCAGCAGTTACTCGAGAGCGGGGGACACAGATACGCAGTATTTT.

This chain uses TRBV10-2 with TRBJ2-2; TRBD1 might be the D (6 bases). The germline V gene has CDR1 WSHSY and CDR2 SAAADI. V was clipped by 5 bases and J by 2 bases, with 9 bases between them. This CDR3 spans 14 amino acids. The DNA of the CDR3 is TGCGCCAGCAGTCCACAGGGTAACACCGGGGAGCTGTTTTTT. This codes for CASSPQGNTGELFF.

The chain links TRBV5-1 to TRBJ2-5; 9 bases are a match to TRBD1. Germline loops: CDR1 SGHRS, CDR2 YFSETQ. The V gene end was trimmed by 2 bases and the J gene end by 3 bases; junction bases not matched to a gene: 5. The CDR3 is 15 residues long. DNA for the CDR3: TGCGCCAGCAGCTTACCCGGGACAGGGAAAGAGACCCAGTACTTC. It translates to CASSLPGTGKETQYF.

This rearrangement joins TRBV6-5 to TRBJ2-5; 7 bases match TRBD2. CDR1 MNHEY and CDR2 SVGAGI come from the germline V gene. V lost 2 bases and J lost 2; bases outside the gene matches: 2. This CDR3 is 14 amino acids long. In DNA form, the CDR3 reads TGTGCCAGCAGTTACGGGGGAGGGCAAGAGACCCAGTACTTC. As protein: CASSYGGGQETQYF.

V gene TRBV7-9 combines with J gene TRBJ2-5; D assignment may be TRBD1 or TRBD2 (5 bases each). Matching the DNA end better, TRBJ2-7 makes the J call doubtful. There are 14 residues in the CDR3. Germline loops: CDR1 SEHNR, CDR2 FQNEAQ (reference sequence). The CDR3 coding sequence is TGTGCCAGCAGCAGGGGACCCCAAGGGCACGAGCAGTACTTC. Translation: CASSRGPQGHEQYF.

The chain uses TRBV6-1 and TRBJ2-4, with D possibly being TRBD1 (5 bases). Germline-derived CDR1 and CDR2 are MNHNS and SASEGT. The CDR3 consists of 14 residues. V lost 0 bases and J lost 7, with 10 bases in between. The CDR3 spells CASSEALGANIQYF. The CDR3 DNA sequence: TGTGCCAGCAGTGAAGCGCTAGGGGCCAACATTCAGTACTTC.

The V gene is TRBV5-1, the J gene TRBJ2-5; D unclear. CDR1 and CDR2 (germline): SGHRS, YFSETQ. The V gene lost 3 bases and the J gene lost 3 bases, with 3 bases spanning the gap. The CDR3 length is 11 residues. CDR3 in DNA: TGCGCCAGCAGCTGGAAAGAGACCCAGTACTTC. Protein: CASSWKETQYF. The full variable domain, its missing parts supplied by reference TRBV5-1 and TRBJ2-5, is KAGVTQTPRYLIKTRGQQVTLSCSPISGHRSVSWYQQTPGQGLQFLFEYFSETQRNKGNFPGRFSGRQFSNSRSEMNVSTLELGDSALYLCASSWKETQYFGPGTRLLVL.

The chain uses TRBV14 and TRBJ1-1; D call uncertain. This CDR3 spans 15 amino acids. Germline V lookup: CDR1 SGHDN, CDR2 FVKESK. Trimming took off 0 bases at V and 1 base at J, with 9 bases between the two ends. This chain's CDR3 is CASSQEHTSNTEAFF. CDR3 DNA: TGTGCCAGCAGCCAAGAACACACGTCGAACACTGAAGCTTTCTTT.

As to this clone: Relative to the germline gene, one junction end is altered; a read error may explain this. The CDR3 DNA reads as TGTGCCTGTAGCGGGGGGCCTACAGATACGCAGTATTTT. Translated: CACSGGPTDTQYF. V is TRBV19 and J is TRBJ2-3; 10 bases align to TRBD2. This CDR3 has 13 residues. Germline V gene data show CDR1 as LNHDA and CDR2 as SQIVND (reference sequence).

V usage is TRBV5-6 and J usage is TRBJ2-3; 11 bases are a match to TRBD2. The germline V gene has CDR1 SGHDT and CDR2 YYEEEE. The V gene end was trimmed by 7 bases and the J gene end by 4 bases; junction bases not matched to a gene: 17. The CDR3 has 18 residues. CDR3 bases: TGTGCCAGCCTGTTAGGGACTAGCGGCCTCAGGGTCGCAGATACGCAGTATTTT. Amino acids: CASLLGTSGLRVADTQYF.